This passage covers 20 T cell receptor beta chains from one sample sequenced in a study of blood T cell repertoires in COVID-19. Repertoires were generated with immunoSEQ multiplex PCR, while TCRdb's copy carries only in-frame clones and drops some. The table lists around 200,000 clones, 80% to 90% of them singletons. The sequenced sample was peripheral blood. These TCRs come from a man younger than 30 with active or convalescent COVID-19.

The rearrangement links TRBV13 to TRBJ2-2; maybe TRBD2 (6 bases). V was cut by 4 bases and J by 7 bases, with 16 bases left in between. The germline V gene has CDR1 PRHDT and CDR2 FYEKMQ (reference sequence). There are 15 residues in the CDR3. The CDR3 is CASSSTGTPDGELFF. The CDR3 bases are TGTGCCAGCAGCTCGACCGGGACTCCAGACGGGGAGCTGTTTTTT.

This clone was picked up one time. This chain links TRBV7-9 with TRBJ1-1, with no clear D. Germline assignment: CDR1 SEHNR and CDR2 FQNEAQ (reference sequence). This CDR3 comprises 15 residues. V was trimmed by 1 base and J by 1 base, leaving 10 bases between them. The CDR3 protein is CASSLEAGWNTEAFF. CDR3 DNA: TGTGCCAGCAGCTTAGAGGCAGGTTGGAACACTGAAGCTTTCTTT.

This chain links TRBV2 with TRBJ1-2; D gene uncertain. This CDR3 is built from 13 residues. Trimming removed 5 bases from V and 0 bases from J, with 7 bases in between. In germline, CDR1 is SNHLY, CDR2 FYNNEI. This CDR3 is CASSQTPNYGYTF. The DNA for the CDR3 is TGTGCCAGCAGTCAGACACCTAACTATGGCTACACCTTC.

This CDR3 is CASRNSGEQFF. CDR3 sequence (DNA): TGTGCCAGCAGGAATAGCGGTGAGCAGTTCTTC. This rearrangement joins TRBV2 to TRBJ2-1; D perhaps matches TRBD2 (6 bases). The germline V and J ends were trimmed by 6 bases and 9 bases, with 9 bases remaining between them. The CDR3 covers 11 residues. The germline gives CDR1 SNHLY, CDR2 FYNNEI.

The V and J genes are TRBV19 and TRBJ1-5; D unclear. Germline V lookup: CDR1 LNHDA, CDR2 SQIVND (reference sequence). The V and J ends lost 6 bases and 5 bases respectively, with 8 bases between them. The CDR3 runs 12 residues. CDR3 DNA sequence: TGTGCCAGTAGACGACTAGATCAGCCCCAGCATTTT. This gives the protein CASRRLDQPQHF.

The V call is TRBV7-3, the J call TRBJ1-1, with 10 bases matching TRBD1. The germline V gene has CDR1 SGHTA and CDR2 FQGTGA. The CDR3 is 18 residues long. With V trimmed by 0 bases and J by 3 bases, 10 bases remained unmatched. CDR3 nucleotides: TGTGCCAGCAGCTTAACAGGGACAGGGGCCTTCCCCGACACTGAAGCTTTCTTT. The encoded protein is CASSLTGTGAFPDTEAFF. The full variable domain, with the rest looked up from reference TRBV7-3 and TRBJ1-1, is GAGVSQTPSNKVTEKGKYVELRCDPISGHTALYWYRQSLGQGPEFLIYFQGTGAADDSGLPNDRFFAVRPEGSVSTLKIQRTERGDSAVYLCASSLTGTGAFPDTEAFFGQGTRLTVV.

The chain carries TRBV24-1 and TRBJ2-1; TRBD2 agrees at 12 bases. CDR3 length: 19 amino acids. The J segment lost 9 bases and the V segment lost 6 bases, leaving 20 bases of the junction unmatched. Germline V gene data show CDR1 as KGHDR and CDR2 as SFDVKD. The chain's CDR3 is CATSRCLAGGYIWQIEQFF. The CDR3 region has the DNA TGTGCCACCAGTAGGTGTCTAGCGGGGGGGTATATCTGGCAAATTGAGCAGTTCTTC.

The gene calls are TRBV5-1 and TRBJ2-7, with TRBD1 matching over 8 bases. This CDR3 is 13 amino acids long. Germline V CDR1 and CDR2: SGHRS, YFSETQ. V gave up 2 bases and J gave up 7 bases; unmatched junction bases: 5. The CDR3 sequence is CASSFTGQGEQYV. CDR3 sequence (DNA): TGCGCCAGCAGCTTTACCGGACAGGGAGAGCAGTACGTC.

This chain links TRBV6-2 or TRBV6-3 with TRBJ2-5; 9 bases are shared with TRBD2. There are 15 residues in the CDR3. Germline CDR1 MNHEY, CDR2 SVGEGT. J was trimmed by 6 bases and V by 2 bases; bases with no gene match: 7. CDR3 bases: TGTGCCAGCAGTTACGCGGCTAGCGGGGTGAAGACCCAGTACTTC. Translated, it gives CASSYAASGVKTQYF.

The chain employs TRBV4-1 and TRBJ2-7; the D gene is possibly TRBD2 (5 bases). CDR1 is MGHRA, CDR2 YSYEKL, per germline. The CDR3 has 13 amino acids. V was shortened by 6 bases and J by 7 bases, with 16 bases between the two germline ends. The CDR3 DNA reads as TGCGCCAGCAGTGGGGAGAGTTCGAGGGAGCAGTACTTC. The encoded protein is CASSGESSREQYF.

The rearrangement links TRBV19 to TRBJ2-3, with 7 bases matching TRBD1. V trimming: 0 bases; J trimming: 2 bases; junction bases outside the gene matches: 2. The CDR3 has 15 residues. The germline V gene encodes CDR1 LNHDA and CDR2 SQIVND (reference sequence). The CDR3 sequence is CASSIDGQVTDTQYF. The CDR3 nucleotides read TGTGCCAGTAGTATAGATGGACAGGTCACAGATACGCAGTATTTT.

The chain couples TRBV6-5 to TRBJ2-5, with 11 bases identical to TRBD2. The CDR3 runs to 14 residues. Trimming cost V 8 bases and J 5 bases; bases outside gene matches: 7. The germline V gene encodes CDR1 MNHEY and CDR2 SVGAGI. The CDR3 spells CASGIAGGRETQYF. The CDR3 coding sequence is TGTGCCAGCGGGATAGCGGGGGGGCGGGAGACCCAGTACTTC.

The CDR3 spells CATGDSLSYEQYF. CDR3 sequence (DNA): TGTGCCACGGGGGACTCATTGAGCTACGAGCAGTACTTC. The rearrangement uses TRBV24-1 and TRBJ2-7; weak D call: TRBD2 (6 bases). Germline V CDR1 and CDR2: KGHDR, SFDVKD. This CDR3 has 13 amino acids. V was shortened by 10 bases and J by 3 bases, with 15 bases between the two germline ends.

Concerning this clone: Germline is not matched at one junction end, which may reflect a read error. This rearrangement joins TRBV12-3 or TRBV12-4 to TRBJ2-7, with TRBD1 identical over 7 bases. CDR3 length: 12 amino acids. In DNA form, the CDR3 reads TGTGCCAGCAGTTCGCCCGGGACAGAGAAGTATTTC. Translated, it gives CASSSPGTEKYF.

This sequence joins TRBV18 and TRBJ2-3, with 10 bases that match TRBD1. The junction had 4 bases not matched to a gene; V was cut back by 3 bases and J by 4 bases. Germline values: CDR1 KGHSH, CDR2 LQKENI. This CDR3 spans 15 amino acids. In nucleotides, the CDR3 is TGTGCCAGCTCACCGGGACAGGGGACATCAGATACGCAGTATTTT. Encoded protein: CASSPGQGTSDTQYF.

The V gene is TRBV11-3, the J gene TRBJ1-6, with 8 nucleotides matching TRBD1. The CDR3 spans 14 residues. Looked up from germline, CDR1 is SGHNT and CDR2 is YENEEA. Trimming at V came to 4 bases and at J to 7 bases, leaving 3 bases not matched to a gene. The chain's CDR3 is CASSSRQGNSPLHF. The CDR3 region has the DNA TGTGCCAGCAGCTCAAGACAGGGGAATTCACCCCTCCACTTT.

This clone appeared a few times. V and J are TRBV6-5 and TRBJ1-4, with D possibly matching TRBD1 (6 bases). CDR1 and CDR2 (germline): MNHEY, SVGAGI. CDR3 length equals 13 residues. Trimming pared 6 bases from V and 4 bases from J, leaving 9 bases between. In DNA, the CDR3 is TGTGCCAGCAGCAGGGGCCATAATGAAAAACTGTTTTTT. It specifies CASSRGHNEKLFF.

The chain combines TRBV4-1 with TRBJ1-4; possible D gene TRBD1, 6 bases. Germline V gives CDR1 MGHRA, CDR2 YSYEKL. The CDR3 covers 16 residues. V lost 3 bases and J lost 5, with 16 bases in between. The CDR3 region has the DNA TGCGCCAGCAGCCATTCCAATGACAGGTGGAATGAAAAACTGTTTTTT. Its protein is CASSHSNDRWNEKLFF.

The chain employs TRBV19 and TRBJ1-1; D unclear. The length of the CDR3 is 14 residues. Germline V lookup: CDR1 LNHDA, CDR2 SQIVND (reference sequence). Trimming removed 3 bases at V and 3 bases at J, with 11 bases between. The CDR3 sequence is CASSIWGEDTEAFF. The CDR3 DNA follows: TGTGCCAGTAGTATTTGGGGAGAAGACACTGAAGCTTTCTTT.

The chain carries TRBV7-2 and TRBJ1-5; D may be TRBD1 (6 bases). There are 15 residues in the CDR3. Germline lookup yields CDR1 SGHTA and CDR2 FQGNSA. Deletions cut 1 base from V and 6 bases from J, with 13 bases between. This CDR3 is CASSLDIQGFQPQHF. The CDR3 coding sequence is TGTGCCAGCAGCTTAGATATACAGGGCTTTCAGCCCCAGCATTTT.